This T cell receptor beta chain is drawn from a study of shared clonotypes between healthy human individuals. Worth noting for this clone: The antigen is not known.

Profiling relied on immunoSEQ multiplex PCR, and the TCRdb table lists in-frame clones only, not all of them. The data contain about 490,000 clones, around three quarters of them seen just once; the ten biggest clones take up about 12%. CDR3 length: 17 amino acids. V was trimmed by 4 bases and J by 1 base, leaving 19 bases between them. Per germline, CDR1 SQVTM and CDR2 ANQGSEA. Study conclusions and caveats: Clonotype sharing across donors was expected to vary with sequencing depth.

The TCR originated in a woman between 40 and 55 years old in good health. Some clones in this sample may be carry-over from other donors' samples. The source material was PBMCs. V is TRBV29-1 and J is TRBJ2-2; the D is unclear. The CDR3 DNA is TGCAGCGTTGTCCCCGGGTTGGGTAGCTGGAACACCGGGGAGCTGTTTTTT. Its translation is CSVVPGLGSWNTGELFF.